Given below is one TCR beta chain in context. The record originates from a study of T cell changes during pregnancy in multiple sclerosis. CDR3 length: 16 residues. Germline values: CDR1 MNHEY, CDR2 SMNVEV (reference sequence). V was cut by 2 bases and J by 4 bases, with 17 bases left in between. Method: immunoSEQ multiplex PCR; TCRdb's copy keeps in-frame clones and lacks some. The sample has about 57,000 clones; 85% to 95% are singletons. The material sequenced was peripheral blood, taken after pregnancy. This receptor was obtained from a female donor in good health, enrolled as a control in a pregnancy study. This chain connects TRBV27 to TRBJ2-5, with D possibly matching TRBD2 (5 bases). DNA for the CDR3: TGTGCCAGCAGTTTAACTGGGCCCTTAAGCGGAGAGACCCAGTACTTC. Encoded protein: CASSLTGPLSGETQYF.